Listed below are T cell receptor beta chains from one sample, sequenced in a study of OX40 agonist ivuxolimab in advanced cancers. Only in-frame clones appear in the TCRdb table, and some are missing; sequencing was by immunoSEQ multiplex PCR. The table shows about 80,000 clones, with around 90% occurring only once. Sequences were derived from CD4+ or CD8+ T cells sorted from blood, sampled in a trial of the OX40 agonist ivuxolimab. These receptors originate from an adult with an advanced solid tumor such as melanoma, head and neck, liver or kidney cancer. CDR3s leave out the opening cysteine and the closing phenylalanine or tryptophan. The order of the fields is clone size, V gene, D gene, CDR3 protein. The D gene is left open where the match is weak. Where a row states a size, it is once, few, many or the class of an expanded clone; other rows omit it.

clone_size: -; v_call: TRBV28; d_call: TRBD2; cdr3_aa: ASSSTAAGSDTQY
clone_size: -; v_call: TRBV27; d_call: -; cdr3_aa: ASSLSRQSSPQH
clone_size: few; v_call: TRBV27; d_call: -; cdr3_aa: ASSYDFYNEQF
clone_size: -; v_call: TRBV5-4; d_call: -; cdr3_aa: ASSAGPGDTQY
clone_size: few; v_call: TRBV18; d_call: TRBD2; cdr3_aa: ASSPTSGKTNNEQF
clone_size: -; v_call: TRBV5-5; d_call: -; cdr3_aa: ASSLVGTKSYEQY
clone_size: -; v_call: TRBV7-2; d_call: TRBD2; cdr3_aa: ASSTVGGLAGGRGELF
clone_size: few; v_call: TRBV2; d_call: TRBD2; cdr3_aa: ASKRTSGTNEQF
clone_size: -; v_call: TRBV7-9; d_call: TRBD1; cdr3_aa: ASSSYGQGAVEQF
clone_size: -; v_call: TRBV6-1; d_call: -; cdr3_aa: ASSAPYAQETQY
clone_size: few; v_call: TRBV7-6; d_call: -; cdr3_aa: ASSLGGAGQPLNSYEQY
clone_size: -; v_call: TRBV6-6; d_call: -; cdr3_aa: ASSYSLQYEQY
clone_size: few; v_call: TRBV7-9; d_call: -; cdr3_aa: ASSLRTDRVAF
clone_size: -; v_call: TRBV19; d_call: -; cdr3_aa: ASALATSTDTQY
clone_size: once; v_call: TRBV9; d_call: TRBD2; cdr3_aa: ASSVDLAGGDTQY
clone_size: -; v_call: TRBV11-2; d_call: TRBD1; cdr3_aa: ASSRDRGVNEKLF
clone_size: -; v_call: TRBV10-1; d_call: -; cdr3_aa: ASSEGMTGELF
clone_size: -; v_call: TRBV27; d_call: TRBD1; cdr3_aa: ASRLTDRGGQETQY
clone_size: -; v_call: TRBV7-8; d_call: TRBD2; cdr3_aa: ASSENSGSGNIQY